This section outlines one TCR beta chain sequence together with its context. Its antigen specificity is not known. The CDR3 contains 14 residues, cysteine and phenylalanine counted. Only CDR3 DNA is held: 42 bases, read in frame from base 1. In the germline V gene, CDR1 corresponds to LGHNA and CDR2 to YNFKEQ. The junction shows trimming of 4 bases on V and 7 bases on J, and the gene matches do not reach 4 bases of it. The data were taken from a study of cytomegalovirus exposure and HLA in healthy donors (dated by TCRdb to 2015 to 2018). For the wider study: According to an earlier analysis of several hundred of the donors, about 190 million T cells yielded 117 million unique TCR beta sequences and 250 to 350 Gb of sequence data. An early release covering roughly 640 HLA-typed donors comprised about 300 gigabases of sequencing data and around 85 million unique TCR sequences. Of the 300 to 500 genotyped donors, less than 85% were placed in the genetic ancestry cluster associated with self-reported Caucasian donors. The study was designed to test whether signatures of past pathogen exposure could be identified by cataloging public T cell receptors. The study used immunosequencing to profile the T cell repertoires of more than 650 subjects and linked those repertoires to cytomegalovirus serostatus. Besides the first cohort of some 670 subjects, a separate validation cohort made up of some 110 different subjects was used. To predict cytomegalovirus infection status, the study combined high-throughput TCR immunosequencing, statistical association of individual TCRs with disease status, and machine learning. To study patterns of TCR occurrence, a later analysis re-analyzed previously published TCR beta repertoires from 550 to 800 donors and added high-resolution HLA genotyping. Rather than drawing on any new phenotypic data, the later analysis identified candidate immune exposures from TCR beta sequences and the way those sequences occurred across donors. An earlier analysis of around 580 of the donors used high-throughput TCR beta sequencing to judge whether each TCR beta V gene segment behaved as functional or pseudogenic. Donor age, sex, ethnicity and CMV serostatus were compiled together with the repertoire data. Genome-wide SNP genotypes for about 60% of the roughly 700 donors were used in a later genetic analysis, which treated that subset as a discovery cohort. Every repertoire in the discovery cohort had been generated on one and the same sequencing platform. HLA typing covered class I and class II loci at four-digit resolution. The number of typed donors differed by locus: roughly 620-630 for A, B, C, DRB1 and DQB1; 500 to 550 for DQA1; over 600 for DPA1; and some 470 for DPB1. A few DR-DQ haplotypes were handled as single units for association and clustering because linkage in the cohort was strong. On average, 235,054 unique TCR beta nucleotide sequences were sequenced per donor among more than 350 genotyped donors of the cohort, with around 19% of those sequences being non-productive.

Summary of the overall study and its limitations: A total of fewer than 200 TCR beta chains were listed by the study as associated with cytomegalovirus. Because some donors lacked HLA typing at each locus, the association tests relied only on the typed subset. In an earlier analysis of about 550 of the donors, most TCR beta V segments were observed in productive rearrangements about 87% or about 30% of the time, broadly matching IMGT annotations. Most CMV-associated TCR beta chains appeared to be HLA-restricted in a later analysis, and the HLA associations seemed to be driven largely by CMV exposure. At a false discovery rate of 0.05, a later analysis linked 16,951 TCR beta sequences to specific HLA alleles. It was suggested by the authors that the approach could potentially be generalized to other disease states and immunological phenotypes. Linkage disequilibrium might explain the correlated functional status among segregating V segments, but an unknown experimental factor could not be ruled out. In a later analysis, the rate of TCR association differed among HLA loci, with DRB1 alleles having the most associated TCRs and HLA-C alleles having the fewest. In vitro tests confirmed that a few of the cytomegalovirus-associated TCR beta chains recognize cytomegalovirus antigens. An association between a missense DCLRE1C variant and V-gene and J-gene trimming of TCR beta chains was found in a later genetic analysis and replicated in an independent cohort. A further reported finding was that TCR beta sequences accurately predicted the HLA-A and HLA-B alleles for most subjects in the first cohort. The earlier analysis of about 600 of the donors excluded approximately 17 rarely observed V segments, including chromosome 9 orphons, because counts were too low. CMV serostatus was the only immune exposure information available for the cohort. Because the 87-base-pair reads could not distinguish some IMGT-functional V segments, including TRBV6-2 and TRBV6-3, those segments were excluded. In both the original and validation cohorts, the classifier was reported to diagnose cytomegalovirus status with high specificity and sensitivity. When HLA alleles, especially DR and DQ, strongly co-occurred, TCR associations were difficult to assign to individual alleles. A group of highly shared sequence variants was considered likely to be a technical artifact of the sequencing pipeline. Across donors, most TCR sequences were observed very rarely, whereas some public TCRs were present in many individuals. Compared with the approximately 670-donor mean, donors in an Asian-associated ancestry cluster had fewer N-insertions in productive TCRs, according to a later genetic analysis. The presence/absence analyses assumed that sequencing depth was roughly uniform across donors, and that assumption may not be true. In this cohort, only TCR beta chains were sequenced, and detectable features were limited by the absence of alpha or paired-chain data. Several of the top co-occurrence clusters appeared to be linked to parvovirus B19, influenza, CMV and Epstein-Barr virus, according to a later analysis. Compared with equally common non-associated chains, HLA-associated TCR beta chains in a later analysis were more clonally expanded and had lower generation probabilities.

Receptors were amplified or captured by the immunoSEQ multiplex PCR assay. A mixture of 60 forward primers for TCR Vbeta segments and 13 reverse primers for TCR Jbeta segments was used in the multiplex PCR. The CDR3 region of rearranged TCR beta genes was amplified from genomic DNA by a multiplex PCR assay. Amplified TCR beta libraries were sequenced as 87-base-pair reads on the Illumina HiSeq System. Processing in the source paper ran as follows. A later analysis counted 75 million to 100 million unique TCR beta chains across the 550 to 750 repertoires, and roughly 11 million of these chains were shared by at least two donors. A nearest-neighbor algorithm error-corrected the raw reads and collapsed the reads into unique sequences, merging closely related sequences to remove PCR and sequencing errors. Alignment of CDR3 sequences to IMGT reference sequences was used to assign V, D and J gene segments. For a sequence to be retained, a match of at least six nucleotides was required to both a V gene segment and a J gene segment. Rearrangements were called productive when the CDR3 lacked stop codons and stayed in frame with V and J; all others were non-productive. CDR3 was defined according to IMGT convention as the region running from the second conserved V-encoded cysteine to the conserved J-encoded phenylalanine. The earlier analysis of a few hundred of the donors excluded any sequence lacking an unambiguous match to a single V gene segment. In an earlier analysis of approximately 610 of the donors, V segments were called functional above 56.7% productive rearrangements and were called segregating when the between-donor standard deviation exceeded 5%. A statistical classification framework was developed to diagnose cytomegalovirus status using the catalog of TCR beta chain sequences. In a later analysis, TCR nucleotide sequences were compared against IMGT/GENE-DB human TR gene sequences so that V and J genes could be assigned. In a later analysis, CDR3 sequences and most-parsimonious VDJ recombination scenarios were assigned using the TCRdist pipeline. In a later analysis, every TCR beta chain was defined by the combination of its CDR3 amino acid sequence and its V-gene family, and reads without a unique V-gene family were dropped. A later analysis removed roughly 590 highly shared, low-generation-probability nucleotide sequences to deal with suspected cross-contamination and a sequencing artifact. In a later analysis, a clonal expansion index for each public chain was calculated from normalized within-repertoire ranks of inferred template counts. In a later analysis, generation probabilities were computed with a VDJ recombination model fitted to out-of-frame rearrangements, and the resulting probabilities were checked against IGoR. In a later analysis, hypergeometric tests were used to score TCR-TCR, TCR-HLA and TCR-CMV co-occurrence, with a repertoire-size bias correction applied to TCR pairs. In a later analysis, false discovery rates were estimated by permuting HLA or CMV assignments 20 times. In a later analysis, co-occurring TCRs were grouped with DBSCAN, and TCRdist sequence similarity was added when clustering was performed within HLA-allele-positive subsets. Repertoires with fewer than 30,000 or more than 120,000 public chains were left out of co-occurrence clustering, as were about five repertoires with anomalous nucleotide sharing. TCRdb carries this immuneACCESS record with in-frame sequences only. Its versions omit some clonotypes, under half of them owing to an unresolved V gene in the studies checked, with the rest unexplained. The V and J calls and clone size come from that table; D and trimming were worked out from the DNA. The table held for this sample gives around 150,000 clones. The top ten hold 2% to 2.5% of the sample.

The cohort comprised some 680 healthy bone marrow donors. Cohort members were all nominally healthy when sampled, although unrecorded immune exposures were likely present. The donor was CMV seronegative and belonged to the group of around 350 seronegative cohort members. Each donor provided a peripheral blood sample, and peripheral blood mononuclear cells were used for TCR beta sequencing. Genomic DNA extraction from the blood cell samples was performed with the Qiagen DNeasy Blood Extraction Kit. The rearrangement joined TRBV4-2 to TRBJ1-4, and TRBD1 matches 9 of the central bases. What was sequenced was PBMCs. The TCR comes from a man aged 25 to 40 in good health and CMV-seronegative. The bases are TGTGCCAGCAGCCCGGACAGGGGAGGTGAAAAACTGTTTTTT. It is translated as CASSPDRGGEKLFF.